This T cell receptor (beta chain) stems from a study of cytomegalovirus exposure and HLA in healthy donors. Study results and caveats: Sequencing had likely introduced a cluster of highly shared sequence variants as an artifact. Associated with HLA alleles at 0.05 false discovery rate in a later analysis were about 17,000 TCR beta sequences.

As to this clone: Antigen unknown.

Primers: 60 Vbeta forward and 13 Jbeta reverse. Profiled with immunoSEQ multiplex PCR; TCRdb holds only in-frame clones, not every one. The table records about 190,000 clones, over 80% of them present only once. The CDR3 extends over 14 amino acids. Germline-derived CDR1 and CDR2 are LGHNA and YSLEER. Trimming cost V 4 bases and J 1 base; bases outside gene matches: 3. What was sequenced was PBMCs. The chain has TRBV4-3 and TRBJ1-1, with 7 nucleotides matching TRBD1. The clonotype originates from a woman aged 45-65 years in good health and CMV-seropositive. The chain's CDR3 is CASSPGTENTEAFF. The CDR3, as DNA: TGCGCCAGCAGCCCCGGGACAGAGAACACTGAAGCTTTCTTT.